This T cell receptor beta chain was observed in a study of human thymus T cells. Thymus was obtained from resections taken during corrective heart surgery. Healthy Finnish infants undergoing corrective surgery for congenital heart defects were used as donors. This clone was detected only once. No antigen is known for it. Here immunoSEQ multiplex PCR was the method, and the copy in TCRdb shows in-frame clones only, minus some. The repertoire holds roughly 120,000 clones, about 95% seen once, with roughly 0.024% in the top ten. The CDR3 is made up of 14 amino acids. Trimming shortened V by 4 bases and J by 2 bases, and 10 bases separated the two germline ends. Germline lookup yields CDR1 MNHNS and CDR2 SASEGT. Study-wide points: Thymic as well as blood repertoires seemed to favor certain V and J genes unevenly. Related work showed strongly overlapping thymic repertoires across unrelated individuals.

The sequence was collected from a boy under three years old with a congenital heart defect but otherwise immunologically healthy. Sequenced material: thymus tissue. The chain combines TRBV6-1 with TRBJ2-3; weak D call: TRBD2 (5 bases). The CDR3 nucleotides read TGTGCCAGCAGTGGAAGGACTTCCACAGATACGCAGTATTTT. Protein sequence: CASSGRTSTDTQYF.